This T cell receptor (beta chain) emerged from a study of CD8 T cells in ankylosing spondylitis. In this sample, this clonotype turned up many times. The CDR3 loop spans 14 amino acids. Trimming pared 6 bases from V and 1 base from J, leaving 12 bases between. Per the germline V gene, CDR1 is WSHSY and CDR2 is SAAADI. TCRdb called the 5' RACE reads again in MiXCR, with one record for every CDR3 protein. The sample has approximately 240,000 distinct CDR3 sequences; over 9.5% are singletons. The specimen sequenced was blood, either unsorted or a sorted T cell fraction (not recorded which). The chain is built from TRBV10-2 and TRBJ1-1; D gene ambiguous. The sequence derives from a male donor with ankylosing spondylitis or in good health (not recorded which). The CDR3 protein is CASRLQMGNTEAFF. The CDR3, as DNA: TGCGCCAGCAGGCTACAGATGGGGAACACTGAAGCTTTCTTT.